This T cell receptor (beta chain) is drawn from a study of shared clonotypes between healthy human individuals. V was clipped by 4 bases and J by 0 bases; unmatched bases: 5. The CDR3 sequence is 16 residues long. The germline gives CDR1 MGHRA, CDR2 YSYEKL. Naive CD8 cells lacked CD45RO and underwent positive selection for CCR7, leaving out terminally differentiated effector memory CD45RA+ cells. Original data processing: ImmunoSEQ only sent back junction sequences with no quality scores, so filtering was done differently. The protocol was immunoSEQ multiplex PCR, while the TCRdb copy is restricted to in-frame clones and leaves out a portion. The DNA was the basis for D and trimming; V, J and clone size are from that table. Here the sample spans around 620,000 clones, 85% to 95% being singletons.

The specimen sequenced was naive CD8+ T cells sorted from blood. This TCR derives from a woman under 40 in good health. V gene TRBV4-1 combines with J gene TRBJ2-1, with TRBD2 matching over 8 bases. The CDR3: CASSLPGGSSYNEQFF. CDR3 nucleotides: TGCGCCAGCAGCCTGCCGGGAGGGAGCTCCTACAATGAGCAGTTCTTC.